The clone carrying this TCR beta chain came up a few times. This sample is drawn from a study of patients and donors after allogeneic stem cell transplantation. TCRdb called the RT-PCR reads again in MiXCR, with one record for every CDR3 protein. The sample carries some 880,000 distinct CDR3 sequences, about a sixth recorded once. CDR1 is LGHDT, CDR2 YNNKEL, per germline (reference sequence). Trimming left V 4 bases short and J 3 bases short, with 9 bases between. CDR3 length equals 13 residues. This sequence originates from a human donor who was either an allogeneic HSCT recipient or a stem cell or donor lymphocyte infusion donor (not recorded which). It is not recorded whose cells these are; they may come from a transplant donor. Specimen: blood, either unsorted or a sorted T cell fraction (not recorded which). The chain links TRBV3-1 to TRBJ1-2; D gene unclear. The DNA for the CDR3 is TGTGCCAGCAGCCCGACACTCGACTATGGCTACACCTTC. The encoded protein is CASSPTLDYGYTF.